The next 22 T cell receptor beta chains were all read from a single sample in a study of neoadjuvant anti-PD-1 for oral cavity cancer. Using immunoSEQ multiplex PCR, the repertoire was profiled, and TCRdb retains in-frame clones only, with some absent. The profile shows about 15,000 clones, roughly 40% of them singletons. The time point denotes: after neoadjuvant nivolumab, at surgical resection. Sequenced here: tumor tissue, sampled after nivolumab (anti-PD-1) treatment. These TCRs come from a person between 40 and 80 years old with oral cavity squamous cell carcinoma.

J is TRBJ2-2 and V is TRBV29-1; D gene uncertain. Germline V gene lookup returns CDR1 SQVTM and CDR2 ANQGSEA. This CDR3 has 14 residues. V lost 6 bases and J lost 1, with 12 bases in between. In nucleotides, the CDR3 is TGCAGCGTATCCGTTGCGGTGAACACCGGGGAGCTGTTTTTT. It encodes CSVSVAVNTGELFF.

The chain is built from TRBV6-5 and TRBJ1-4, with D perhaps TRBD1 (5 bases). Germline V gives CDR1 MNHEY, CDR2 SVGAGI. The CDR3 is made up of 13 amino acids. The V end lost 7 bases, the J end lost 8 bases, and 14 bases lay between the germline ends. The CDR3 nucleotides are TGTGCCAGCAACGGGGGAGGCTACGAAAAACTGTTTTTT. Encoded protein: CASNGGGYEKLFF.

The gene calls are TRBV25-1 and TRBJ2-7; D gene ambiguous. CDR1 and CDR2 (germline): MGHDK, SYGVNS. The CDR3 is made up of 13 amino acids. The V end lost 6 bases, the J end lost 0 bases, and 9 bases lay between the germline ends. The CDR3: CASRLAGSYEQYF. The CDR3 DNA reads TGTGCCAGCAGGTTGGCAGGCTCCTACGAGCAGTACTTC.

The chain carries TRBV30 and TRBJ1-1; tentative D call: TRBD1 (6 bases). V was clipped by 0 bases and J by 5 bases, with 10 bases between them. The CDR3 consists of 13 residues. CDR1 and CDR2 from the germline V gene are GTSNPN and SVGIG (reference sequence). CDR3 residues: CAWSVLQGTEAFF. In nucleotides, the CDR3 is TGTGCCTGGAGTGTACTCCAGGGGACTGAAGCTTTCTTT.

V gene TRBV6-1 combines with J gene TRBJ2-7, with a tentative D call TRBD2 (5 bases). The ends were cut back, 1 base at V and 4 bases at J, with 5 bases in the middle. The germline V gene has CDR1 MNHNS and CDR2 SASEGT. The CDR3 spans 12 residues. The CDR3 here is CASSEGGYEQYF. In DNA, the CDR3 is TGTGCCAGCAGTGAAGGCGGGTACGAGCAGTACTTC.

The chain combines TRBV11-3 with TRBJ2-2, with D perhaps TRBD2 (6 bases). CDR3 length: 17 amino acids. The V end was cut by 5 bases, the J end by 1 base, with 17 bases between. Germline-derived CDR1 and CDR2 are SGHNT and YENEEA. The CDR3 protein is CASSPRFGGVNTGELFF. The CDR3 coding sequence is TGTGCCAGCAGCCCTAGATTCGGGGGAGTGAACACCGGGGAGCTGTTTTTT. The variable domain in full, completed from reference TRBV11-3 and TRBJ2-2, reads EAGVVQSPRYKIIEKKQPVAFWCNPISGHNTLYWYLQNLGQGPELLIRYENEEAVDDSQLPKDRFSAERLKGVDSTLKIQPAELGDSAVYLCASSPRFGGVNTGELFFGEGSRLTVL.

By share, this clone counts as medium-sized. CDR3 amino acids: CASSSGTGRRGNYGYTF. CDR3 coding DNA: TGTGCCAGCAGCTCAGGAACAGGGAGGCGGGGGAACTATGGCTACACCTTC. This chain links TRBV5-6 with TRBJ1-2; perhaps TRBD1 as D (6 bases). The germline CDR1 and CDR2 sequences are SGHDT and YYEEEE. Deletions cut 3 bases from V and 2 bases from J, with 20 bases between. This CDR3 is built from 17 residues.

CDR3 sequence: CASSPGQGFMNTEAFF. The CDR3 DNA sequence: TGTGCCAGCAGTCCGGGACAGGGATTTATGAACACTGAAGCTTTCTTT. The chain has TRBV27 and TRBJ1-1, with 9 bases lining up with TRBD1. The CDR3 length is 16 residues. CDR1 MNHEY and CDR2 SMNVEV come from the germline V gene (reference sequence). V was clipped by 5 bases and J by 0 bases; unmatched bases: 7.

This chain joins TRBV4-3 and TRBJ2-5; 8 bases line up with TRBD2. Trimming cost V 3 bases and J 5 bases; bases outside gene matches: 11. The CDR3 spans 16 residues. Germline V CDR1 and CDR2: LGHNA, YSLEER. DNA of the CDR3: TGCGCCAGCAGCCAGAGCGGGGGCCCCGGTGGGGAGACCCAGTACTTC. Residues: CASSQSGGPGGETQYF.

This chain connects TRBV7-2 to TRBJ2-1; 8 bases are shared with TRBD2. Germline CDR1 reads SGHTA; CDR2 reads FQGNSA. The J segment lost 3 bases and the V segment lost 1 base, leaving 5 bases of the junction unmatched. This CDR3 is 16 amino acids long. CDR3 nucleotide sequence: TGTGCCAGCAGCTTAGTGGGCGGGGGGAACTACAATGAGCAGTTCTTC. This sequence encodes CASSLVGGGNYNEQFF. The whole variable domain, filled in from reference TRBV7-2 and TRBJ2-1, reads GAGVSQSPSNKVTEKGKDVELRCDPISGHTALYWYRQSLGQGLEFLIYFQGNSAPDKSGLPSDRFSAERTGGSVSTLTIQRTQQEDSAVYLCASSLVGGGNYNEQFFGPGTRLTVL.

The chain has TRBV2 and TRBJ1-2; possibly TRBD1 for D (5 bases). CDR3 size: 15 residues. The V end was cut by 4 bases, the J end by 2 bases, with 14 bases between. Looked up from germline, CDR1 is SNHLY and CDR2 is FYNNEI. CDR3 protein: CASSGGGNTNYGYTF. CDR3 DNA sequence: TGTGCCAGCAGTGGCGGGGGAAATACAAACTATGGCTACACCTTC.

This clone appeared a few times. This sequence joins TRBV5-1 and TRBJ1-6; D might be TRBD1 (5 bases). The ends were cut back, 1 base at V and 9 bases at J, with 11 bases in the middle. There are 14 residues in the CDR3. Germline values: CDR1 SGHRS, CDR2 YFSETQ. The CDR3 DNA reads as TGCGCCAGCAGCTTGACAGGAATTGGTTCACCCCTCCACTTT. Encoded protein: CASSLTGIGSPLHF.

The chain employs TRBV6-5 and TRBJ1-1; D is uncertain. The V end lost 0 bases, the J end lost 0 bases, and 8 bases lay between the germline ends. Germline-derived CDR1 and CDR2 are MNHEY and SVGAGI. The CDR3 contains 15 residues. CDR3 region: CASSYSRVMNTEAFF. DNA for the CDR3: TGTGCCAGCAGTTACTCGAGGGTTATGAACACTGAAGCTTTCTTT.

V and J are TRBV9 and TRBJ2-5; TRBD2 agrees at 9 bases. The germline V gene has CDR1 SGDLS and CDR2 YYNGEE. This CDR3 has 16 amino acids. Trimming removed 4 bases from V and 1 base from J; junction bases left unmatched: 8. The CDR3 DNA is TGTGCCAGCAGCCTAGGGGCTAGCGGGGCCCAAGAGACCCAGTACTTC. Encoded protein: CASSLGASGAQETQYF.

This clone appeared a few times. V gene TRBV7-2 combines with J gene TRBJ1-1; unclear D gene. In germline, CDR1 is SGHTA, CDR2 FQGNSA. The V end was cut by 2 bases, the J end by 1 base, with 11 bases between. This CDR3 spans 15 amino acids. CDR3 protein: CASSLPSQRNTEAFF. The CDR3 DNA follows: TGTGCCAGCAGCTTACCCTCACAGCGGAACACTGAAGCTTTCTTT.

There are a few counts of this clone. The CDR3 coding sequence is TGTGCCAGCAGCTTCGCAGCAAAGAACACCGGGGAGCTGTTTTTT. Amino acids: CASSFAAKNTGELFF. The genes are TRBV5-6 and TRBJ2-2; unclear D gene. Germline V lookup: CDR1 SGHDT, CDR2 YYEEEE. Trimming stripped 2 bases from V and 1 base from J, with 9 bases between. The CDR3 extends over 15 amino acids.

This clone appeared a few times. The rearrangement joins TRBV28 to TRBJ1-6, with D possibly matching TRBD1 (6 bases). V was shortened by 2 bases and J by 16 bases, with 12 bases between the two germline ends. Germline V gene sequence: CDR1 MDHEN, CDR2 SYDVKM. The CDR3 covers 12 residues. The CDR3 DNA is TGTGCCAGCAGTTTAGTTCGGGGGCAACTCCACTTT. Its protein product is CASSLVRGQLHF.

This clone was observed a few times. The gene calls are TRBV4-2 and TRBJ2-2, with 10 nucleotides matching TRBD1. The CDR3 is made up of 15 amino acids. V shed 4 bases and J 6 bases; nucleotides not matched to a gene: 5. Germline V gene lookup returns CDR1 LGHNA and CDR2 YNFKEQ. DNA of the CDR3: TGTGCCAGCAGCCCGGGACAGGGGTATGCCGGGGAGCTGTTTTTT. Residues: CASSPGQGYAGELFF.

J is TRBJ2-2 and V is TRBV5-6, with 7 bases aligning to TRBD2. V was pared by 2 bases and J by 3 bases, with 10 bases of the junction left unmatched. The germline gives CDR1 SGHDT, CDR2 YYEEEE. The CDR3 length is 17 residues. CDR3 amino acids: CASSFDSTGGYTGELFF. The CDR3 DNA follows: TGTGCCAGCAGCTTTGACTCAACCGGGGGGTACACCGGGGAGCTGTTTTTT.

By frequency in the sample, this clone is medium-sized. This chain uses TRBV9 with TRBJ2-1, with D possibly being TRBD2 (6 bases). The germline V gene has CDR1 SGDLS and CDR2 YYNGEE. CDR3 length: 15 amino acids. Deletions cut 4 bases from V and 2 bases from J, with 13 bases between. Here the CDR3 reads CASSRLPGAYNEQFF. As DNA, the CDR3 is TGTGCCAGCAGCCGTCTACCGGGGGCCTACAATGAGCAGTTCTTC. Complete variable domain (other parts from reference TRBV9 and TRBJ2-1): DSGVTQTPKHLITATGQRVTLRCSPRSGDLSVYWYQQSLDQGLQFLIQYYNGEERAKGNILERFSAQQFPDLHSELNLSSLELGDSALYFCASSRLPGAYNEQFFGPGTRLTVL.

This clone came up a few times. The chain uses TRBV18 and TRBJ1-2, with D perhaps matching TRBD1 (6 bases). This CDR3 is built from 13 residues. CDR1 and CDR2 from the germline V gene are KGHSH and LQKENI. V was pared by 3 bases and J by 7 bases, with 12 bases between. CDR3 sequence reads: CASSPDRSGGYTF. In DNA, the CDR3 is TGTGCCAGCTCACCCGACAGGTCTGGTGGCTACACCTTC.

The rearrangement links TRBV7-9 to TRBJ2-6, with 7 bases aligning to TRBD1. The CDR3 length is 13 residues. Germline CDR1 SEHNR, CDR2 FQNEAQ (reference sequence). This chain's CDR3 is CAQGDSGANVLTF. The CDR3 bases are TGTGCTCAGGGGGATTCTGGGGCCAACGTCCTGACTTTC.